The 15 T cell receptor beta chains listed next were all sequenced from one sample in a study of cytomegalovirus exposure and HLA in healthy donors (TCRdb year 2017). Library method: the immunoSEQ multiplex PCR assay. For the multiplex PCR, a mixture combining 60 forward primers for TCR Vbeta segments and 13 reverse primers for TCR Jbeta segments was used. This is the immuneACCESS table as TCRdb keeps it, with only in-frame sequences that have V and J called. A part of the clones is gone; compared with another copy, unresolved V genes explain less than half, and the rest is unexplained. Counted in this sample were 150,000 to 200,000 clones; 80% to 85% of them appeared once. 0.26% of the sample is taken by the ten largest. Sequencing was carried out using PBMCs. The receptors come from a boy between 10 and 17 years old in good health and CMV-seronegative.

This chain uses TRBV4-3 with TRBJ1-1; maybe TRBD1 (6 bases). Trimming took off 0 bases at V and 5 bases at J, with 22 bases between the two ends. The germline CDR1 and CDR2 sequences are LGHNA and YSLEER. This CDR3 comprises 18 residues. The CDR3 DNA reads as TGCGCCAGCAGCCAAGATATGGTTCAGGGGACAATGGGTACTGAAGCTTTCTTT. This translates into CASSQDMVQGTMGTEAFF.

This clone came up once. V gene TRBV27 combines with J gene TRBJ2-5; TRBD2 matches at 11 bases. The V segment lost 3 bases and the J segment 0 bases; nucleotides outside the gene matches: 9. CDR3 length equals 18 residues. Germline V lookup: CDR1 MNHEY, CDR2 SMNVEV (reference sequence). For the CDR3, the DNA is TGTGCCAGCAGTTTTCTGGTCGCTAGCGGGGGGTACCAAGAGACCCAGTACTTC. Its protein product is CASSFLVASGGYQETQYF.

This chain links TRBV28 with TRBJ1-2, with 7 positions matching TRBD1. The CDR3 covers 14 residues. Losses at the gene ends were 5 bases for V and 9 bases for J; bases not matched to a gene: 12. Germline V gene data show CDR1 as MDHEN and CDR2 as SYDVKM. CDR3 sequence: CASSRVFDRDRYTF. Here the CDR3 DNA reads TGTGCCAGCAGTCGAGTCTTCGACAGGGATCGCTACACCTTC.

This clone occurred a few times. This sequence joins TRBV9 and TRBJ2-7; 7 bases are shared with TRBD2. V was pared by 0 bases and J by 4 bases, with 4 bases of the junction left unmatched. The CDR3 is made up of 14 amino acids. CDR1 is SGDLS and CDR2 is YYNGEE in the germline V gene. CDR3 coding DNA: TGTGCCAGCAGCGTAGGGGAGGGGCTATACGAGCAGTACTTC. Translation gives CASSVGEGLYEQYF. The full variable domain, in which reference TRBV9 and TRBJ2-7 provide the parts outside the CDR3, is DSGVTQTPKHLITATGQRVTLRCSPRSGDLSVYWYQQSLDQGLQFLIQYYNGEERAKGNILERFSAQQFPDLHSELNLSSLELGDSALYFCASSVGEGLYEQYFGPGTRLTVT.

This clone was seen more than once but under ten times. V gene TRBV10-1 combines with J gene TRBJ2-3, with a tentative D call TRBD2 (5 bases). CDR1 WNHNN and CDR2 SYGVQD come from the germline V gene (reference sequence). The CDR3 sequence is 15 residues long. Trimming removed 0 bases from V and 5 bases from J, with 12 bases in between. The CDR3 DNA follows: TGCGCCAGCAGTGAGTCAAAGGCGGGCGGAGATACGCAGTATTTT. Translation: CASSESKAGGDTQYF.

The V call is TRBV2, the J call TRBJ1-1; D may be TRBD1 (5 bases). Per the germline V gene, CDR1 is SNHLY and CDR2 is FYNNEI. With 8 bases removed from V and 7 bases from J, the gap between germline ends came to 8 bases. CDR3 size: 10 residues. This CDR3 reads CASGGFEAFF. The DNA of the CDR3 is TGTGCCAGCGGGGGGTTTGAAGCTTTCTTT.

This chain links TRBV28 with TRBJ1-1; D is unclear. The CDR3 is 11 residues long. Trimming cost V 3 bases and J 6 bases, with 5 bases left between them. Germline V lookup: CDR1 MDHEN, CDR2 SYDVKM. The CDR3 sequence is CASSFGAEAFF. CDR3 DNA sequence: TGTGCCAGCAGTTTCGGGGCTGAAGCTTTCTTT.

The chain employs TRBV7-2 and TRBJ2-7; D unresolved. The germline V and J ends were trimmed by 1 base and 9 bases, with 10 bases remaining between them. This CDR3 is 12 amino acids long. Germline V gene lookup returns CDR1 SGHTA and CDR2 FQGNSA. Written as DNA, the CDR3 is TGTGCCAGCAGCTTAGGCAGTTGGGCGCAGTACTTC. It codes for CASSLGSWAQYF.

This clone appeared once. The rearrangement uses TRBV28 and TRBJ2-7; the D gene is possibly TRBD2 (6 bases). The CDR3 covers 16 residues. V lost 8 bases to trimming and J lost 2 bases, with 22 bases between them. Germline CDR1 reads MDHEN; CDR2 reads SYDVKM. The CDR3 sequence is CASRETVKTRTYEQYF. In nucleotides, the CDR3 is TGTGCCAGCCGGGAGACGGTGAAGACCCGGACCTACGAGCAGTACTTC.

The chain couples TRBV4-2 to TRBJ1-5, with 10 bases identical to TRBD1. The CDR3 contains 18 residues. J was trimmed by 7 bases and V by 3 bases; bases with no gene match: 15. CDR1 and CDR2 from the germline V gene are LGHNA and YNFKEQ. The CDR3 is CASSHLVDGTGDWQPQHF. CDR3 nucleotide sequence: TGTGCCAGCAGCCATCTCGTTGACGGGACAGGGGATTGGCAGCCCCAGCATTTT.

The chain carries TRBV7-9 and TRBJ1-1, with D unclear. V gave up 6 bases and J gave up 5 bases, with 4 bases separating them. Germline values: CDR1 SEHNR, CDR2 FQNEAQ (reference sequence). There are 10 residues in the CDR3. The CDR3 protein is CASSNTEAFF. DNA of the CDR3: TGTGCCAGCAGTAATACTGAAGCTTTCTTT.

The V gene is TRBV6-1, the J gene TRBJ1-5; D perhaps matches TRBD1 (6 bases). The CDR3 contains 15 residues. V dropped 1 base and J dropped 2 bases, with 9 bases sitting between them. Germline CDR1 is MNHNS and CDR2 is SASEGT. The CDR3 protein is CASSEVSGGNQPQHF. The CDR3 coding sequence is TGTGCCAGCAGTGAAGTATCAGGGGGCAATCAGCCCCAGCATTTT.

The gene calls are TRBV5-1 and TRBJ2-2; 10 bases are shared with TRBD1. CDR3 size: 17 residues. V gave up 2 bases and J gave up 5 bases; unmatched junction bases: 9. CDR1 and CDR2 (germline): SGHRS, YFSETQ. The chain's CDR3 is CASSLNPTGGKTGELFF. The CDR3 bases are TGCGCCAGCAGCTTAAACCCGACAGGGGGCAAGACCGGGGAGCTGTTTTTT.

This chain connects TRBV19 to TRBJ2-7; tentatively, D is TRBD2 (6 bases). V gave up 8 bases and J gave up 5 bases, with 19 bases separating them. This CDR3 comprises 14 residues. The germline V gene has CDR1 LNHDA and CDR2 SQIVND (reference sequence). The CDR3 region is CASSVGGHNHEQYF. CDR3 bases: TGTGCCAGTTCCGTGGGGGGTCACAACCACGAGCAGTACTTC.

This rearrangement joins TRBV6-5 to TRBJ2-7; D is possibly TRBD1 (6 bases). Germline V gene sequence: CDR1 MNHEY, CDR2 SVGAGI. The CDR3 consists of 14 residues. V lost 5 bases and J lost 0, with 11 bases in between. This CDR3 reads CASSNRVSSYEQYF. CDR3 DNA sequence: TGTGCCAGCAGTAACAGGGTTAGCTCCTACGAGCAGTACTTC.